This is a list of T cell receptor beta chains from one sample in a study of chemoradiotherapy in HPV16-positive cancers. The protocol was immunoSEQ multiplex PCR, while the TCRdb copy is restricted to in-frame clones and leaves out a portion. There are 7,500 to 10,000 clones in the sample; approximately 90% occur only once, and 10% to 15% lies in the top ten. Sequenced here: blood, sampled from a patient who underwent chemoradiotherapy. The receptors were sampled from a human donor with HPV-associated anogenital cancer. The CDR3 runs from the conserved cysteine through the conserved F or W. Fields, in order: J gene, V gene, CDR3 protein.

>TRBJ1-1|TRBV6-1
CASSDHGIRIMNTEAFF
>TRBJ2-3|TRBV2
CASSGATGGTDTQYF
>TRBJ1-4|TRBV5-1
CASSLSTGTAEKLFF
>TRBJ2-1|TRBV29-1
CSVELMGPNEQFF
>TRBJ2-7|TRBV10-3
CAISELYEQYF
>TRBJ2-1|TRBV6-1
CASSVGIQRGEQFF
>TRBJ2-5|TRBV7-2
CASSFLPLTARETQYF
>TRBJ1-6|TRBV5-1
CASSPAGVIVNNSPLHF
>TRBJ2-2|TRBV9
CASSVTSNRDTGELFF
>TRBJ1-5|TRBV27
CASSLVQGVGGDQPQHF
>TRBJ2-7|TRBV2
CAGRGQSVYEQYF
>TRBJ2-7|TRBV7-2
CASSFVLGGSEQYF
>TRBJ2-5|TRBV5-1
CASSLGGVQETQYF
>TRBJ1-4|TRBV6-6
CASSSSGRLREKLFF
>TRBJ1-6|TRBV5-1
CASSGQTNSPLHF
>TRBJ1-1|TRBV5-1
CASSLEQGGTEAFF
>TRBJ1-5|TRBV4-2
CASRPGGSSNQPQHF
>TRBJ2-5|TRBV30
CAWILAGGSETQYF
>TRBJ1-1|TRBV5-1
CASSSQGGDTEAFF
>TRBJ1-3|TRBV9
CASSAGQGWLRGNTIYF
>TRBJ1-5|TRBV11-1
CASSSDGVLTGNQPQHF
>TRBJ1-6|TRBV6-5
CASSLLTGDNSPLHF
>TRBJ1-1|TRBV10-2
CASSGGPQWKKGFF
>TRBJ1-2|TRBV5-1
CASSLVAGTEYGYTF
>TRBJ2-4|TRBV5-1
CASSLIEGAGYIQYF
>TRBJ1-3|TRBV5-6
CASSLISYTPGNTIYF
>TRBJ2-6|TRBV5-6
CASSGISGANVLTF
>TRBJ1-1|TRBV29-1
CSVEKGRDTEAFF
>TRBJ1-6|TRBV5-4
CASSVGASRDSPLHF
>TRBJ2-3|TRBV29-1
CSVGWQGTDTQYF
>TRBJ2-3|TRBV10-2
CASGTSYTDTQYF
>TRBJ2-3|TRBV5-1
CASSPGGTDTQYF
>TRBJ1-2|TRBV5-4
CASSLVDSLDYGYTF
>TRBJ2-3|TRBV19
CASSITGTTDTQYF
>TRBJ1-2|TRBV9
CASSRLRVNYGYTF
>TRBJ2-3|TRBV9
CASSVIGGPTQYF
>TRBJ2-3|TRBV5-1
CASSLGEGGVDTQYF
>TRBJ1-6|TRBV6-1
CASSESGTGGDSPLHF
>TRBJ1-5|TRBV27
CASRGGTPNGPQHF
>TRBJ1-1|TRBV5-4
CASSLGSRVYTEAFF
>TRBJ1-2|TRBV30
CAYPTGNSYGYTF
>.|TRBV5-1
CASSHGDGGSYEQYF
>TRBJ2-1|TRBV19
CASKPGDRDGEQFF
>TRBJ2-7|TRBV19
CATRQGSYEQYF
>TRBJ1-3|TRBV18
CASSPFGGNTIYF
>TRBJ2-7|TRBV27
CASGRGGQYF
>TRBJ2-7|TRBV5-1
CASSLAGNEQYF